The TCR beta chain described here comes from a study of response to subunit inactivated influenza vaccine (dated by TCRdb to 2017 to 2018). Notes on the research overall: To follow how T cells responded to a trivalent subunit inactivated influenza vaccine, the researchers relied on deep quantitative profiling of the T cell receptor repertoire. On the study overall, not on this receptor specifically: The authors suggested that each seasonal influenza vaccination may recruit only a limited number of new T cells.

Its CDR3 holds 13 amino acids, cysteine through phenylalanine. The sequence is cut down to CDR3 DNA, 39 bases in frame from base 1. V is pruned by 9 bases and J by 1 base, leaving 4 bases of the junction without a gene match. CDR1 MNHEY and CDR2 SVGEGT are derived from the germline V gene. Notes on this clonotype: This clone's antigen is unknown. Base quality data are lacking; no much larger clone is found one base away.

The receptor library was made with RT-PCR. Instrument used: Illumina HiSeq 2500. Clones were called with MiXCR by TCRdb after fastp trimmed the public reads at Q25, and only in-frame beta chains were retained. Rows with a matching CDR3 protein are joined into one entry that keeps the most common DNA and genes. Recorded for this sample are a few hundred thousand distinct CDR3 sequences; 11% to 15% of them occurred a single time. Approximately 12% of the sample rests with the top ten. This TCR derives from a man aged 45 to 65 who received an inactivated influenza vaccine. Donor details come from another sample of the same person, matched by shared clones. The chain is assembled from TRBV6-2 or TRBV6-3 and TRBJ2-7; TRBD1 lines up with 9 middle nucleotides. The sequencing used PBMCs from blood, collected roughly 12 days after vaccination. Here the CDR3 is given as CASGTGPSYEQYF. The sequence in DNA is TGTGCCAGTGGGACAGGGCCTTCCTACGAGCAGTACTTC.